The 11 T cell receptor beta chains reported below all come from one sample, sequenced in a study of T-cell reconstitution after alpha-beta-depleted transplantation in children. Unique molecular identifiers were incorporated into the prepared TCRbeta library. MiXCR was run by TCRdb on the PCR reads, yielding one entry per CDR3 protein. The data show around 960,000 distinct CDR3 sequences, about 29% seen once. The sequenced sample was PBMCs, mostly from graft donor cells, obtained 360 days after TCRalphabeta/CD19-depleted stem cell transplant. The receptor source for this set is a boy under three years old who had a stem cell transplant for SCID, so the T cells may come from the graft donor.

V usage is TRBV7-2 and J usage is TRBJ2-7; tentatively, D is TRBD1 (6 bases). Germline CDR1 is SGHTA and CDR2 is FQGNSA. Trimming cost V 0 bases and J 3 bases, with 12 bases left between them. The CDR3 is made up of 15 amino acids. The CDR3: CASSLAGTYNYEQYF. CDR3 in DNA: TGTGCCAGCAGCTTAGCGGGGACATACAACTACGAGCAGTACTTC.

This clonotype was observed a few times. The chain carries TRBV12-3 or TRBV12-4 and TRBJ2-7, with D unresolved. Trimming took 8 bases from V and 2 from J, leaving 10 bases between them. This CDR3 contains 12 residues. The DNA of the CDR3 is TGTGCCAGCGGGGTTGCCACCTACGAGCAGTACTTC. Amino acid sequence: CASGVATYEQYF.

This clonotype turned up a few times. The V and J genes are TRBV29-1 and TRBJ2-1; a possible D gene is TRBD2 (6 bases). Trimming took 7 bases from V and 1 from J, leaving 11 bases between them. Germline V gene lookup returns CDR1 SQVTM and CDR2 ANQGSEA. This CDR3 is built from 13 residues. The CDR3 coding sequence is TGCAGCGAACGGGGAGGATCCTACAATGAGCAGTTCTTC. Residues: CSERGGSYNEQFF.

The rearrangement uses TRBV6-5 and TRBJ2-7; 7 positions agree with TRBD2. Per germline, CDR1 MNHEY and CDR2 SVGAGI. Trimming cost V 5 bases and J 2 bases; bases outside gene matches: 9. There are 15 residues in the CDR3. The CDR3 region is CASSTGLTLAYEQYF. CDR3 DNA: TGTGCCAGCAGTACGGGACTAACCCTAGCCTACGAGCAGTACTTC.

This clonotype was detected only a few times. The V call is TRBV4-2, the J call TRBJ2-1; 7 bases map to TRBD2. CDR3 length equals 17 residues. CDR1 is LGHNA and CDR2 is YNFKEQ in the germline V gene. V lost 0 bases and J lost 1; bases outside the gene matches: 6. CDR3 in amino acids: CASSQDSGGGSYNEQFF. CDR3 sequence (DNA): TGTGCCAGCAGCCAAGATTCGGGCGGGGGTTCCTACAATGAGCAGTTCTTC.

This clonotype was picked up a small number of times. The chain couples TRBV20-1 to TRBJ2-1; D remains ambiguous. The germline CDR1 and CDR2 sequences are DFQATT and SNEGSKA (reference sequence). Trimming took off 5 bases at V and 6 bases at J, with 8 bases between the two ends. This CDR3 comprises 11 residues. As DNA, the CDR3 is TGCAGTGCTGCCCATCCCAATGAGCAGTTCTTC. It codes for CSAAHPNEQFF.

This clonotype appeared a few times. This sequence joins TRBV4-1 and TRBJ2-3; 10 bases agree with TRBD2. J gave up 7 bases and V 1 base, and 14 bases lay outside the gene matches. Germline V gene lookup returns CDR1 MGHRA and CDR2 YSYEKL. The CDR3 extends over 18 amino acids. Here the CDR3 DNA reads TGCGCCAGCAGCCAAGCCGCCCTTAGCGGGGGGCCCGGTTATACGCAGTATTTT. Translating it yields CASSQAALSGGPGYTQYF.

This clonotype was observed a handful of times. The chain recombines TRBV4-3 with TRBJ2-1; the match to TRBD2 covers 10 bases. Germline CDR1 reads LGHNA; CDR2 reads YSLEER. The CDR3 totals 17 residues. Trimming cost V 1 base and J 5 bases; bases outside gene matches: 8. CDR3 sequence reads: CASSQVHLAGVNNEQFF. The CDR3 DNA is TGCGCCAGCAGCCAAGTCCATCTAGCGGGGGTCAACAATGAGCAGTTCTTC.

This clonotype came up a few times. The chain's CDR3 is CSVETRFNHEQYF. In DNA, the CDR3 is TGCAGCGTTGAAACTAGGTTTAACCACGAGCAGTACTTC. This chain uses TRBV29-1 with TRBJ2-7, with D possibly being TRBD2 (5 bases). Trimming shortened V by 2 bases and J by 5 bases, and 13 bases separated the two germline ends. The CDR3 covers 13 residues. Germline CDR1 reads SQVTM; CDR2 reads ANQGSEA.

The chain recombines TRBV7-2 with TRBJ2-1; perhaps TRBD2 as D (6 bases). V was shortened by 4 bases and J by 15 bases, with 16 bases between the two germline ends. The CDR3 has 12 residues. Germline CDR1 reads SGHTA; CDR2 reads FQGNSA. The CDR3 region is CASSSSGRPGFF. DNA for the CDR3: TGTGCCAGCAGCTCCAGTGGGAGGCCAGGGTTCTTC.

The CDR3 DNA reads as TGTGCCAGCAGCCAAGGGGGGGGGCCCAATCAGCCCCAGCATTTT. Its protein product is CASSQGGGPNQPQHF. The chain has TRBV3-1 and TRBJ1-5, with D maybe TRBD1 (6 bases). Germline-derived CDR1 and CDR2 are LGHDT and YNNKEL (reference sequence). V lost 1 base to trimming and J lost 3 bases, with 10 bases between them. CDR3 length: 15 amino acids.